The sequence of this TCR beta chain was determined in a study of graft-versus-host responses after intestinal transplantation. Study-wide context: The transplants performed in recipients were multivisceral, liver-intestinal, or isolated intestinal. Anti-thymocyte globulin induction was given to all recipients, followed by tacrolimus and steroids for about 3 years.

Regarding this clone: Its specificity is not known.

Trimming took 4 bases from V and 6 from J; bases not matched to a gene: 11. The germline CDR1 and CDR2 sequences are MNHNS and SASEGT. This CDR3 has 15 residues. Study-level results: There were GvH clones found in recipient marrow, and some of them appeared first in ileum or blood. There was an association between peak levels of circulating GvH clones and early post-transplant HvG declines.

Produced via immunoSEQ multiplex PCR; TCRdb's table is partial and in-frame only. This table has 96,000 or so clones, about 90% appearing once. Sequences were derived from unstimulated CD4+ T cells sorted from spleen or lymph node cells, sampled before intestinal transplant. The clonotype comes from a human donor who received an intestinal transplant. The chain links TRBV6-1 to TRBJ2-7, with 8 bases fitting TRBD1. This chain's CDR3 is CASSGRTGNFGEQYF. CDR3 DNA sequence: TGTGCCAGCAGTGGAAGGACAGGGAACTTTGGCGAGCAGTACTTC.